This TCR beta chain comes out of a study of Ad26.COV2.S vaccination and SARS-CoV-2 variants. Broader study findings: Vaccine recipients had higher spike-specific TCR breadth than placebo recipients.

This table comes from immunoSEQ multiplex PCR, and its TCRdb copy is limited to in-frame clones, with some not included. This sample has more than 300,000 clones; around 81% occur once, and the top ten carry about 2.1%. A remark on this clone: The antigen remains undetermined.

Treatment noted: 15 to 20 received Ad26.COV2.S at low or high dose, single or two shots; 5 received placebo; per-sample allocation not given. Repertoires come from day 63 after the first vaccine or placebo injection. Donation was by an adult aged 18-55 years who was in Boston. This CDR3 has 13 residues. The ends were cut back, 2 bases at V and 5 bases at J, with 8 bases in the middle. CDR1 and CDR2 (germline): SGHRS, YFSETQ. The rearrangement joins TRBV5-1 to TRBJ2-1; no firm D call. Sequencing used peripheral blood, obtained in a trial of Ad26.COV2.S vaccine versus placebo. The receptor was isolated from a person aged 18 to 59 who received the Ad26.COV2.S COVID-19 vaccine or a placebo. The CDR3 region is CASSLGFNNEQFF. The CDR3 DNA follows: TGCGCCAGCAGCTTAGGCTTCAACAATGAGCAGTTCTTC.